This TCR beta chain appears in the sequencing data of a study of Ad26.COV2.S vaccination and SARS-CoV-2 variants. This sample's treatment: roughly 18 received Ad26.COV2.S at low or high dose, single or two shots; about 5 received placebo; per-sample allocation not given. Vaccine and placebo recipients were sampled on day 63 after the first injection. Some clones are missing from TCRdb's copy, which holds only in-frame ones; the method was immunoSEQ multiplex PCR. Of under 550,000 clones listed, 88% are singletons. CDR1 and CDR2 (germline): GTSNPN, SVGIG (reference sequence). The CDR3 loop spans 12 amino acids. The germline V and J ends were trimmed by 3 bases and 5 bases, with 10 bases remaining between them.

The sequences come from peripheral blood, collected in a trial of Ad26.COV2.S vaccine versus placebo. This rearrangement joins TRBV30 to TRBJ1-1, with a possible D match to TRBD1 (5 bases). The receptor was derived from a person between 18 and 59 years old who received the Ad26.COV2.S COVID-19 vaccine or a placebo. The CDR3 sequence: CAWRGRGTEAFF. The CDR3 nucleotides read TGTGCCTGGAGGGGTAGGGGAACTGAAGCTTTCTTT.